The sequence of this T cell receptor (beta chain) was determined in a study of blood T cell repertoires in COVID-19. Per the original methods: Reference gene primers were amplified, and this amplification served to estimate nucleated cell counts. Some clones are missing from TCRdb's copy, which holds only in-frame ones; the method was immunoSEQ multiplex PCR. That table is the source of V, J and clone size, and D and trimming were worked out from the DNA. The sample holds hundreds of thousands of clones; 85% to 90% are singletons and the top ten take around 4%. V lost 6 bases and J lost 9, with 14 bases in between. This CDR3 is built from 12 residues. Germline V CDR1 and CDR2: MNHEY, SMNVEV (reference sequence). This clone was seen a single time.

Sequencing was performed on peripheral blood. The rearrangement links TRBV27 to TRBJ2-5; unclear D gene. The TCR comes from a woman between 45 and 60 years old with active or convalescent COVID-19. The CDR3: CASRSNSAAQYF. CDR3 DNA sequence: TGTGCCAGCAGGTCCAACTCGGCGGCCCAGTACTTC.